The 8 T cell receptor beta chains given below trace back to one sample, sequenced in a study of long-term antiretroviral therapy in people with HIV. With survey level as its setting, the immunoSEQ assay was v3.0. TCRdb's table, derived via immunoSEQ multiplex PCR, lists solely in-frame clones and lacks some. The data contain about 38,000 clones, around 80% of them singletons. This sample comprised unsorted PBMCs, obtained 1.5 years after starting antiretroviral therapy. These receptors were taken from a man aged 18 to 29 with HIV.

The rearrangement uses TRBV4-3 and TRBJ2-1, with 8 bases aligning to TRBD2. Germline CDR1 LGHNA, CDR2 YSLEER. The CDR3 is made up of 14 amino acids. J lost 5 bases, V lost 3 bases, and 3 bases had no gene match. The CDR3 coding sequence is TGCGCCAGCAGCCACACGGGACTAGACAATGAGCAGTTCTTC. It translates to CASSHTGLDNEQFF.

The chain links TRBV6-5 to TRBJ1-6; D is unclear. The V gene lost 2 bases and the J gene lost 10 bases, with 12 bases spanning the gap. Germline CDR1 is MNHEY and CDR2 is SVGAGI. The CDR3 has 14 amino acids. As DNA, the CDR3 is TGTGCCAGCAGTTACCGGGAGATGAGATCACCCCTCCACTTT. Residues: CASSYREMRSPLHF.

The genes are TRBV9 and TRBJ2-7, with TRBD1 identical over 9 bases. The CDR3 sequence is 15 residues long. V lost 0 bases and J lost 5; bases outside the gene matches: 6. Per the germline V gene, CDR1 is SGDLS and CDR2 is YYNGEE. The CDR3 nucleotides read TGTGCCAGCAGCGTAGATGGACAGGGGAGGGACGAGCAGTACTTC. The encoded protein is CASSVDGQGRDEQYF. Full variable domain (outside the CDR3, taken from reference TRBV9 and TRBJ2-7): DSGVTQTPKHLITATGQRVTLRCSPRSGDLSVYWYQQSLDQGLQFLIQYYNGEERAKGNILERFSAQQFPDLHSELNLSSLELGDSALYFCASSVDGQGRDEQYFGPGTRLTVT.

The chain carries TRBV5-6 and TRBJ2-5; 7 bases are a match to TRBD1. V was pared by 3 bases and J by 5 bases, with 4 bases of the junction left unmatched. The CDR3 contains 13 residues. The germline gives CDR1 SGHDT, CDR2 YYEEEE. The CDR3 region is CASSSTGLETQYF. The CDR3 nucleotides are TGTGCCAGCAGCTCGACAGGGTTGGAGACCCAGTACTTC.

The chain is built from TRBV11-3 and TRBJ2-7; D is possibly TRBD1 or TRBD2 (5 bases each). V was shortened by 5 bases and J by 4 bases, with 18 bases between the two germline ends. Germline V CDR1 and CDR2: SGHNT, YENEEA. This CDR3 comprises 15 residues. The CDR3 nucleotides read TGTGCCAGCAGCCGAACCGGGGACGGCAGATACGAGCAGTACTTC. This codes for CASSRTGDGRYEQYF.

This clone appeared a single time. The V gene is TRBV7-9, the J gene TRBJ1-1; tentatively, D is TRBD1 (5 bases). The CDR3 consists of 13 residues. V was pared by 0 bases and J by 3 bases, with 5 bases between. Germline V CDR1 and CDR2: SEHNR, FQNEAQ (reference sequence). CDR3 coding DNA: TGTGCCAGCAGCTTAGCGGGGGACACTGAAGCTTTCTTT. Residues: CASSLAGDTEAFF.

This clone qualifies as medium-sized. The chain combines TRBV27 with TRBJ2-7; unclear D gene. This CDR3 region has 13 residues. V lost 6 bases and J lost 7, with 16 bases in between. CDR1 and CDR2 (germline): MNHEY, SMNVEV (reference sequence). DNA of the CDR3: TGTGCCAGCAGCCCGACGAAGGTCTGGGAGCAGTACTTC. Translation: CASSPTKVWEQYF.

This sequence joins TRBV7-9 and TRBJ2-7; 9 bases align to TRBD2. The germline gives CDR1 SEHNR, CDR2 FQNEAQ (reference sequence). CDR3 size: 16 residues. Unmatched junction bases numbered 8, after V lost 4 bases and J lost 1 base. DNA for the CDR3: TGTGCCAGCAGCTCGTTAAGGCGGGAGGGTTCCTACGAGCAGTACTTC. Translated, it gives CASSSLRREGSYEQYF.